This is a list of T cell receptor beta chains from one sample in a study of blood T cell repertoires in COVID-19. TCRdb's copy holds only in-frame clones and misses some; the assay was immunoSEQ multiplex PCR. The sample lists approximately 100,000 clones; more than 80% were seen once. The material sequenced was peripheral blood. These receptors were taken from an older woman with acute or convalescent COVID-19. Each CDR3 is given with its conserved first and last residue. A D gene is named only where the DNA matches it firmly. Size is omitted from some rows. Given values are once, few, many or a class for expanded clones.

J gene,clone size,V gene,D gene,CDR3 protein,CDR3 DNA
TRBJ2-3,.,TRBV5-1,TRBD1,CASRRQGGTDTQYF,TGCGCCAGCAGAAGACAGGGGGGAACAGATACGCAGTATTTT
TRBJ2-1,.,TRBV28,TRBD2,CASSDTSGFYNEQFF,TGTGCCAGCAGCGACACTAGCGGCTTCTACAATGAGCAGTTCTTC
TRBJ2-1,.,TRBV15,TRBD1,CATSRDRDNNEQFF,TGTGCCACCAGCCGGGACAGGGACAACAATGAGCAGTTCTTC
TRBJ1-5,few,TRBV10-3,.,CAISEPLKGGLYSNQPQHF,TGTGCCATCAGTGAGCCGCTAAAAGGAGGGCTATATAGCAATCAGCCCCAGCATTTT
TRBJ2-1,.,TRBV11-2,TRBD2,CASSLVSSGGATEQFF,TGTGCCAGCAGCTTAGTATCTAGCGGGGGGGCTACTGAGCAGTTCTTC
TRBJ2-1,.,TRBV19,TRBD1,CASSISTGQAWNEQFF,TGTGCCAGTAGTATATCAACGGGACAGGCCTGGAATGAGCAGTTCTTC
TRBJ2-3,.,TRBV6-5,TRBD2,CASLRAGTDTQYF,TGTGCCAGCCTGAGAGCGGGGACAGATACGCAGTATTTT
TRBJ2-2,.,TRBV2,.,CASSLGPTGELFF,TGTGCCAGCAGCCTAGGCCCCACCGGGGAGCTGTTTTTT
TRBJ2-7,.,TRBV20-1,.,CSASGAAPSSYEQYF,TGCAGTGCTAGTGGGGCCGCCCCGAGCTCCTACGAGCAGTACTTC
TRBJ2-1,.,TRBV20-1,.,CSASVTLYSNNEQFF,TGCAGTGCTAGTGTAACACTATATTCTAACAATGAGCAGTTCTTC
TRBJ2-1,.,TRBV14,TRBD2,CASSQVLAGGLEQFF,TGTGCCAGCAGCCAAGTACTAGCGGGAGGTCTTGAGCAGTTCTTC
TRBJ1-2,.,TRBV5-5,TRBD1,CASSFTGDGRGYTF,TGTGCCAGCAGCTTTACAGGGGATGGTAGGGGCTACACCTTC
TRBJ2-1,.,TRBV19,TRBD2,CASSMFGTSGDNEQFF,TGTGCCAGTAGTATGTTCGGGACTAGCGGGGACAATGAGCAGTTCTTC
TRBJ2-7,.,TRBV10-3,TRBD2,CAIGLAGIYEQYF,TGTGCCATTGGACTAGCGGGGATTTACGAGCAGTACTTC
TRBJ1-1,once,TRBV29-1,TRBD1,CSVAGKGAVLTTEAFF,TGCAGCGTTGCGGGAAAGGGGGCAGTTCTGACCACTGAAGCTTTCTTT
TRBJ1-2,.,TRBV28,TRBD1,CASSPRTGITYGYTF,TGTGCCAGCAGTCCAAGGACAGGGATCACCTATGGCTACACCTTC
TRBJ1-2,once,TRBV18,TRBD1,CASSPQGARGYTF,TGTGCCAGCTCACCACAGGGGGCAAGGGGCTACACCTTC
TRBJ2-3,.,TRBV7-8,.,CASRNLWERDTQYF,TGTGCCAGCAGGAACCTATGGGAGAGAGATACGCAGTATTTT
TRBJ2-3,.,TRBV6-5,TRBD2,CASSFRSGETDTQYF,TGTGCCAGCAGTTTCCGTAGCGGGGAGACAGATACGCAGTATTTT
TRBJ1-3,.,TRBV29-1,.,CSVSKTASDTIYF,TGCAGCGTTTCAAAGACAGCGTCGGACACCATATATTTT
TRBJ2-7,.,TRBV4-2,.,CASSQDPDRVGSPGPYEQYF,TGTGCCAGCAGCCAAGATCCTGATCGTGTCGGGAGTCCGGGTCCCTACGAGCAGTACTTC
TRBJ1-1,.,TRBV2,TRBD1,CASRGQVNTEAFF,TGTGCCAGCAGGGGACAGGTGAACACTGAAGCTTTCTTT
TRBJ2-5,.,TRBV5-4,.,CASSPWTERYQETQYF,TGTGCCAGCAGCCCGTGGACAGAGAGGTACCAAGAGACCCAGTACTTC
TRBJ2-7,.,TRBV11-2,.,CASSLNFKGGYEQYF,TGTGCCAGCAGCTTAAATTTCAAAGGGGGTTACGAGCAGTACTTC
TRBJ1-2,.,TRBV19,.,CASHRSGPDGYGYTF,TGTGCCAGTCACCGGAGCGGGCCCGACGGCTATGGCTACACCTTC
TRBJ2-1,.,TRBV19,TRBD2,CASRGIAGPSYNEQFF,TGTGCCAGTAGGGGAATAGCGGGACCCTCCTACAATGAGCAGTTCTTC
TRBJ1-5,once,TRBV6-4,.,CASSDLRRRPQHF,TGTGCCAGCAGTGACCTACGGCGGAGGCCCCAGCATTTT
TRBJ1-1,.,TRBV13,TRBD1,CASSVGQGENWNTEAFF,TGTGCCAGCAGCGTAGGACAGGGAGAGAACTGGAACACTGAAGCTTTCTTT
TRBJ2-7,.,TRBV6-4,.,CASKKQGPYEQYF,TGTGCCAGCAAGAAACAGGGTCCCTACGAGCAGTACTTC
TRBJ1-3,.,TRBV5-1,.,CASSQTPSSGNTIYF,TGCGCCAGCAGTCAAACACCCTCCTCTGGAAACACCATATATTTT
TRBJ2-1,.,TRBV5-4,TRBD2,CASSLRAGAYNEQFF,TGTGCCAGCAGCCTAAGAGCGGGGGCCTACAATGAGCAGTTCTTC
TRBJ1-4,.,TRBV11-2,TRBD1,CASSFGTGDAEKLFF,TGTGCCAGCAGCTTCGGGACAGGGGATGCTGAAAAACTGTTTTTT
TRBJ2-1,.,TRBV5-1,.,CASSLVGEGTYNEQFF,TGCGCCAGCAGCTTGGTAGGAGAGGGTACCTACAATGAGCAGTTCTTC
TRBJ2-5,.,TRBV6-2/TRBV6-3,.,CASSYSYGEETQYF,TGTGCCAGCAGTTACTCATACGGTGAGGAGACCCAGTACTTC
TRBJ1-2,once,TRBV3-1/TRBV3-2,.,CASSQDLVSNYGYTF,TGTGCCAGCAGCCAAGATCTAGTCAGTAACTATGGCTACACCTTC
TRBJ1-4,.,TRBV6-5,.,CASSYGLQNSNEKLFF,TGTGCCAGCAGTTACGGCCTACAGAACTCGAATGAAAAACTGTTTTTT
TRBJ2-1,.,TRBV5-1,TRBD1,CAGSTGDVYNEQFF,TGCGCCGGTTCGACAGGGGACGTATACAATGAGCAGTTCTTC
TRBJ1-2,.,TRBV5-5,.,CASEKSLANYGYTF,TGTGCCAGCGAAAAGAGCCTTGCTAACTATGGCTACACCTTC
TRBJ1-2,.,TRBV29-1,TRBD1,CSVASGGGYGYTF,TGCAGCGTTGCTTCAGGGGGAGGCTATGGCTACACCTTC
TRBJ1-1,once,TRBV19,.,CASSPQGYTHEAFF,TGTGCCAGTAGTCCACAGGGATACACCCATGAAGCTTTCTTT
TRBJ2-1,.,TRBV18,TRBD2,CASSPDRGGHSYEQFF,TGTGCCAGCTCACCAGATCGGGGGGGGCATAGTTATGAGCAGTTCTTC
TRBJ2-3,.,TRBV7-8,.,CASSLALSVSTDTQYF,TGTGCCAGCAGCTTAGCGCTTAGTGTGTCGACAGATACGCAGTATTTT
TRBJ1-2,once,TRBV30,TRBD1,CAWSEYGTGGTDYYGYTF,TGTGCCTGGAGTGAATACGGGACAGGGGGAACCGATTACTATGGCTACACCTTC
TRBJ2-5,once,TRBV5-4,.,CASSRDFSEQETQYF,TGTGCCAGCAGCAGGGACTTCTCAGAACAAGAGACCCAGTACTTC
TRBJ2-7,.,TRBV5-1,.,CASSLLAGPLYEQYF,TGCGCCAGCAGCTTGTTGGCAGGGCCCTTGTACGAGCAGTACTTC
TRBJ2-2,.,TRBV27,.,CASSLIARTGELFF,TGTGCCAGCAGTTTAATAGCGCGCACCGGGGAGCTGTTTTTT
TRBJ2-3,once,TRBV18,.,CASSPTGGTDTQYF,TGTGCCAGCTCACCAACCGGGGGCACAGATACGCAGTATTTT
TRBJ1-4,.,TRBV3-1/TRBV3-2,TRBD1,CASSQLTGFDEKLFF,TGTGCCAGCAGCCAGCTGACAGGGTTTGATGAAAAACTGTTTTTT
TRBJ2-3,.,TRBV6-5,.,CASMGRRMEGQYF,TGTGCCAGCATGGGGCGGAGAATGGAGGGGCAGTATTTT
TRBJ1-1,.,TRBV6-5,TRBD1,CASSFTGGRYRTEAFF,TGTGCCAGCAGTTTTACAGGGGGCCGCTATCGGACTGAAGCTTTCTTT
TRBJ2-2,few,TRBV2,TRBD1,CASSEGQQGWINTGELFF,TGTGCCAGCAGTGAAGGCCAACAGGGGTGGATAAACACCGGGGAGCTGTTTTTT
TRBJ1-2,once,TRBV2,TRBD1,CACAGTGFYGYTF,TGTGCCTGTGCCGGGACAGGGTTCTATGGCTACACCTTC
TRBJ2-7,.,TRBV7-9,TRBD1,CASSSAGTGDYEQYF,TGTGCCAGCAGCTCCGCGGGGACAGGGGACTACGAGCAGTACTTC
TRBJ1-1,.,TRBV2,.,CASKKGGGSTEAFF,TGTGCCAGCAAGAAGGGGGGCGGGAGCACTGAAGCTTTCTTT
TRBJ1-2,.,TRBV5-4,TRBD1,CASSVGGTANYGYTF,TGTGCCAGCAGCGTGGGGGGGACAGCCAACTATGGCTACACCTTC
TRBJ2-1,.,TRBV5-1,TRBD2,CASSLIMAGGPNEQFF,TGCGCCAGCAGCTTGATTATGGCGGGAGGGCCCAATGAGCAGTTCTTC
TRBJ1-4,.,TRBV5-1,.,CASSFSAGLTNEKLFF,TGCGCCAGCAGCTTTTCGGCAGGGTTAACTAATGAAAAACTGTTTTTT
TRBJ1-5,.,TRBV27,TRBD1,CASSLEGQGGLSNQPQHF,TGTGCCAGCAGTTTAGAGGGACAGGGGGGTTTGAGCAATCAGCCCCAGCATTTT
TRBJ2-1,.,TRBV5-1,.,CASRRGASSYNEQFF,TGCGCCAGCCGGCGTGGAGCTAGCTCCTACAATGAGCAGTTCTTC
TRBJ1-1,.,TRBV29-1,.,CSVYQGGNTEAFF,TGCAGCGTTTACCAAGGGGGGAACACTGAAGCTTTCTTT